This entry lists 28 T cell receptor beta chains sequenced from one sample in a study of spatial heterogeneity in lung cancer (dated by TCRdb to about 2019). The protocol used for the library was 5' RACE. The instrument given in TCRdb is NextSeq 500. Clones were called with MiXCR by TCRdb after fastp trimmed the public reads at Q25, and only in-frame beta chains were retained. All rows with the same CDR3 protein become a single entry with the most common DNA and genes. In this sample the table shows around 20,000 distinct CDR3 sequences, over 15% of which occur a single time. Over 12% of the sample lies in the top ten. Sample time point, as interpreted from the label and publication: sample taken at primary tumor resection. TCR sequencing used whole RNA extracted from tumor and nontumor lung tissue, or from cryopreserved PBMC samples, without cell sorting. Sequenced here: PBMCs, sampled at surgery. The receptors here all came from a male donor with early-stage non-small cell lung cancer.

The chain couples TRBV2 to TRBJ1-5; no firm D call. The V end was cut by 4 bases, the J end by 2 bases, with 6 bases between. This CDR3 is 13 amino acids long. Germline assignment: CDR1 SNHLY and CDR2 FYNNEI. CDR3 in DNA: TGTGCCAGCAGTGTGCTGGGCAATCAGCCCCAGCATTTT. Translating it yields CASSVLGNQPQHF.

This clonotype is judged medium-sized. The rearrangement joins TRBV28 to TRBJ2-2; 8 bases fit TRBD1. The germline gives CDR1 MDHEN, CDR2 SYDVKM. Trimming at V came to 3 bases and at J to 5 bases, leaving 5 bases not matched to a gene. CDR3 length: 15 amino acids. The CDR3 protein is CASSLGQGATGELFF. For the CDR3, the DNA is TGTGCCAGCAGTTTGGGGCAGGGGGCGACCGGGGAGCTGTTTTTT.

Here the CDR3 reads CASSPRQGVADTQYF. The CDR3 DNA reads TGTGCCAGCAGTCCTCGACAGGGAGTGGCAGATACGCAGTATTTT. The chain couples TRBV6-2 or TRBV6-3 to TRBJ2-3, with 7 nucleotides matching TRBD1. There are 15 residues in the CDR3. Trimming at V came to 5 bases and at J to 4 bases, leaving 9 bases not matched to a gene. Germline assignment: CDR1 MNHEY and CDR2 SVGEGT.

With regard to this clonotype: A read error is possible here, since a much larger clone lies one base away. The chain has TRBV12-3 or TRBV12-4 and TRBJ1-1, with a possible D match to TRBD1 (6 bases). The CDR3 totals 14 residues. CDR3 coding DNA: TGTGCCAGCAGGAGGGACACGATGAACACTGAAGCTATCTTT. This sequence encodes CASRRDTMNTEAIF.

This clonotype was counted many times. This chain links TRBV29-1 with TRBJ1-2, with D perhaps matching TRBD1 (5 bases). The germline V gene encodes CDR1 SQVTM and CDR2 ANQGSEA. CDR3 size: 13 residues. With 5 bases removed from V and 6 bases from J, the gap between germline ends came to 16 bases. DNA of the CDR3: TGCAGCGTTTCGGGGGGTTACGACGATGGCTACACCTTC. It codes for CSVSGGYDDGYTF.

The chain uses TRBV30 and TRBJ2-1; no definite D call. Germline V CDR1 and CDR2: GTSNPN, SVGIG (reference sequence). This CDR3 is built from 15 residues. The V end lost 4 bases, the J end lost 0 bases, and 13 bases lay between the germline ends. This CDR3 reads CAWNLRINSYNEQFF. In DNA, the CDR3 is TGTGCCTGGAACCTACGGATAAACTCCTACAATGAGCAGTTCTTC.

The gene calls are TRBV20-1 and TRBJ1-6; D may be TRBD1 (6 bases). Per germline, CDR1 DFQATT and CDR2 SNEGSKA (reference sequence). CDR3 length equals 13 residues. Trimming left V 5 bases short and J 4 bases short, with 9 bases between. The CDR3 sequence is CSASGQYNSPLHF. As DNA, the CDR3 is TGCAGTGCTTCCGGACAGTATAATTCACCCCTCCACTTT.

With respect to this clonotype: A much larger clone differs by one base, so this may be a read error. The gene calls are TRBV27 and TRBJ2-1; D unclear. The CDR3 has 14 amino acids. From germline, CDR1 is MNHEY and CDR2 SMNVEV (reference sequence). The CDR3 coding sequence is TGTACCAGCAGTTTCGGCAGGAACTACAATGAGCAGTTCTTC. As protein: CTSSFGRNYNEQFF.

On this clonotype: At one end, the junction sequence differs from germline, possibly due to a read error. J is TRBJ2-7 and V is TRBV7-7, with TRBD2 matching over 7 bases. The length of the CDR3 is 15 residues. CDR1 and CDR2 (germline): SSHAT, FNYEAQ (reference sequence). CDR3 in amino acids: CASSPLRTSYNEQYF. CDR3 DNA sequence: TGTGCTAGCAGCCCCCTCCGGACTAGTTATAACGAGCAGTACTTC. Full variable domain (outside the CDR3, taken from reference TRBV7-7 and TRBJ2-7): GAGVSQSPRYKVTKRGQDVTLRCDPISSHATLYWYQQALGQGPEFLTYFNYEAQPDKSGLPSDRFSAERPEGSISTLTIQRTEQRDSAMYRCASSPLRTSYNEQYFGPGTRLTVT.

The chain uses TRBV25-1 and TRBJ2-7, with D maybe TRBD1 (5 bases). This CDR3 region has 14 residues. Trimming pared 6 bases from V and 6 bases from J, leaving 18 bases between. Germline-derived CDR1 and CDR2 are MGHDK and SYGVNS. CDR3 DNA: TGTGCCAGCAGCCCCCGGGCAGGGTGGTTCGAGCAGTACTTC. It codes for CASSPRAGWFEQYF.

This clonotype was seen ten or more times. The genes are TRBV3-1 and TRBJ2-1; D is unclear. The V gene lost 4 bases and the J gene lost 1 base, with 8 bases spanning the gap. Germline values: CDR1 LGHDT, CDR2 YNNKEL (reference sequence). The CDR3 extends over 14 amino acids. CDR3 nucleotides: TGTGCCAGCAGCCCAAGGAGATCCTACAATGAGCAGTTCTTC. It encodes CASSPRRSYNEQFF.

By proportion, this clonotype is medium-sized. The genes are TRBV12-3 or TRBV12-4 and TRBJ1-4; the match to TRBD1 covers 10 bases. V lost 2 bases to trimming and J lost 6 bases; unmatched junction nucleotides: 3. The CDR3 has 15 residues. CDR3 nucleotides: TGTGCCAGCAGTTTAATGACAGGGGGCCATGAAAAACTGTTTTTT. Its protein product is CASSLMTGGHEKLFF.

The chain links TRBV12-3 or TRBV12-4 to TRBJ1-2; D gene uncertain. The CDR3 loop spans 14 amino acids. V lost 6 bases, J lost 8 bases, and 19 bases lay in between. CDR3 sequence (DNA): TGTGCCAGCAGCCAGGATAACATGGCTAGGGGCTACACCTTC. It translates to CASSQDNMARGYTF.

This clonotype is medium-sized (0.01 to 0.1%) by share. This sequence joins TRBV29-1 and TRBJ2-2, with D possibly called TRBD1 or TRBD2 (5 bases each). This CDR3 is 16 amino acids long. The ends were cut back, 1 base at V and 0 bases at J, with 12 bases in the middle. Germline CDR1 and CDR2: SQVTM and ANQGSEA. The CDR3 sequence is CSVEVPGPTNTGELFF. In DNA form, the CDR3 reads TGCAGCGTTGAAGTCCCGGGACCGACGAACACCGGGGAGCTGTTTTTT.

V and J are TRBV18 and TRBJ1-4; D perhaps matches TRBD1 (5 bases). Looked up from germline, CDR1 is KGHSH and CDR2 is LQKENI. This CDR3 is built from 14 residues. V dropped 3 bases and J dropped 8 bases, with 13 bases sitting between them. The CDR3 spells CASSPTRDGEKLFF. The CDR3 region has the DNA TGTGCCAGCTCACCTACCAGGGATGGGGAAAAACTGTTTTTT.

This clonotype is medium-sized in the sample. The chain is built from TRBV19 and TRBJ2-1; 7 positions match TRBD1. V gave up 1 base and J gave up 8 bases; unmatched junction bases: 8. The length of the CDR3 is 15 residues. CDR1 and CDR2 (germline): LNHDA, SQIVND (reference sequence). The CDR3 DNA is TGTGCCAGTAGTATAGGGAGAGCAGGGGGTGATGAGCAGTTCTTC. This encodes CASSIGRAGGDEQFF.

This clonotype was seen many times. The V gene is TRBV19, the J gene TRBJ2-5, with no clear D. The V and J ends lost 9 bases and 2 bases respectively, with 13 bases between them. Germline V gene data show CDR1 as LNHDA and CDR2 as SQIVND (reference sequence). This CDR3 comprises 13 residues. CDR3 DNA: TGTGCCAGCGGGCCGGCCCTACAAGAGACCCAGTACTTC. Amino acid sequence: CASGPALQETQYF.

This clonotype showed up many times. The gene calls are TRBV3-1 and TRBJ1-2, with a tentative D call TRBD1 (5 bases). V was clipped by 2 bases and J by 0 bases, with 16 bases between them. This CDR3 is built from 17 residues. CDR1 LGHDT and CDR2 YNNKEL come from the germline V gene (reference sequence). CDR3 in DNA: TGTGCCAGCAGCCAAAGAAGCTTGGGACTAGCTAACTATGGCTACACCTTC. This gives the protein CASSQRSLGLANYGYTF.

About this clonotype: An end of the junction does not agree with germline; a read error may underlie this. This rearrangement joins TRBV7-7 to TRBJ1-2; D is unresolved. The CDR3 extends over 15 amino acids. CDR1 and CDR2 from the germline V gene are SSHAT and FNYEAQ (reference sequence). The CDR3 spells CASSLVIRLGLGYTF. The CDR3 DNA reads TGTGCTAGCAGCTTAGTTATTCGGCTTGGATTGGGCTACACCTTC.

This clonotype was observed a single time. This rearrangement joins TRBV10-2 to TRBJ2-3; D is undetermined. The CDR3 runs 14 residues. Trimming removed 6 bases at V and 0 bases at J, with 10 bases between. Germline values: CDR1 WSHSY, CDR2 SAAADI. The CDR3 is CASSDWPSTDTQYF. CDR3 bases: TGCGCCAGCAGCGACTGGCCTAGCACAGATACGCAGTATTTT.

This clonotype is labeled as medium-sized (0.01 to 0.1%). The chain employs TRBV7-2 and TRBJ1-4; possible D gene TRBD1, 5 bases. CDR3 length: 12 amino acids. V lost 5 bases and J 8 bases, leaving 9 bases between the germline ends. Germline-derived CDR1 and CDR2 are SGHTA and FQGNSA. The CDR3 coding sequence is TGTGCCAGCAGCCATCCAGGGGAAAAACTGTTTTTT. It yields the protein CASSHPGEKLFF.

The table lists this clonotype with many counts. The chain carries TRBV20-1 and TRBJ1-4; D is unresolved. The germline gives CDR1 DFQATT, CDR2 SNEGSKA (reference sequence). V gave up 6 bases and J gave up 4 bases, with 6 bases separating them. The CDR3 is 11 residues long. The CDR3 bases are TGCAGTGCCCTGATTAATGAAAAACTGTTTTTT. Residues: CSALINEKLFF.

This clonotype has just one count. This sequence joins TRBV11-2 and TRBJ2-6; 8 nucleotides match TRBD1. The germline CDR1 and CDR2 sequences are SGHAT and FQNNGV. The V gene end was trimmed by 4 bases and the J gene end by 4 bases; junction bases not matched to a gene: 9. The CDR3 has 17 amino acids. CDR3 sequence: CASSSRTGMNGANVLTF. CDR3 coding DNA: TGTGCCAGCAGCTCCAGGACAGGGATGAACGGGGCCAACGTCCTGACTTTC.

This clonotype was counted many times. This chain uses TRBV20-1 with TRBJ2-1; D possibly uses TRBD1 or TRBD2 (5 bases each). The CDR3 loop spans 16 amino acids. CDR1 and CDR2 from the germline V gene are DFQATT and SNEGSKA (reference sequence). The V gene lost 6 bases and the J gene lost 7 bases, with 25 bases spanning the gap. Written as DNA, the CDR3 is TGCAGTGCGCACGTAGGTCTAACGGGGAAGGGGAATGAGCAGTTCTTC. Its protein product is CSAHVGLTGKGNEQFF.

DNA for the CDR3: TGCGCCAGCAGCTTGGGACTAGCTGGGGAGACCCAGTACTTC. Amino acid sequence: CASSLGLAGETQYF. This chain uses TRBV5-1 with TRBJ2-5; the match to TRBD2 covers 7 bases. The CDR3 extends over 14 amino acids. The germline gives CDR1 SGHRS, CDR2 YFSETQ. J gave up 5 bases and V 0 bases, and 4 bases lay outside the gene matches.

This clonotype has just a few counts. V and J are TRBV7-9 and TRBJ2-7, with D unresolved. V lost 5 bases and J 0 bases, leaving 11 bases between the germline ends. The CDR3 has 14 residues. Germline CDR1 is SEHNR and CDR2 is FQNEAQ (reference sequence). CDR3 protein: CASSLSLASYEQYF. The CDR3 coding sequence is TGTGCCAGCAGCCTCAGTCTCGCCTCCTACGAGCAGTACTTC.

This clonotype was recorded many times. The genes are TRBV27 and TRBJ2-3; TRBD1 aligns across 9 bases. The CDR3 has 16 amino acids. Germline loops: CDR1 MNHEY, CDR2 SMNVEV (reference sequence). Losses at the gene ends were 5 bases for V and 0 bases for J; bases not matched to a gene: 6. The CDR3 DNA sequence: TGTGCCAGCAGTAAAGCCGGGACAGGGAGCACAGATACGCAGTATTTT. Its translation is CASSKAGTGSTDTQYF.

By share of the sample, this clonotype is medium-sized (0.01 to 0.1%). J is TRBJ1-1 and V is TRBV6-1; D uncertain. CDR1 is MNHNS, CDR2 SASEGT, per germline. Between the trimmed V and J ends, which lost 6 bases and 0 bases, there was a span of 2 bases. The CDR3 totals 11 residues. The CDR3 DNA reads as TGTGCCAGCAGAATGAACACTGAAGCTTTCTTT. Its protein product is CASRMNTEAFF.